This T cell receptor (beta chain) was sequenced in a study of T cell changes during pregnancy in multiple sclerosis. The table came from immunoSEQ multiplex PCR; TCRdb's copy has only in-frame clones and leaves some out. The sample gives tens of thousands of clones, about 92% of which show up once; 0.41% is in the top ten. V was clipped by 2 bases and J by 9 bases, with 14 bases between them. CDR3 length: 14 amino acids. Germline CDR1 reads SGHNT; CDR2 reads YENEEA. This sample comprised CD4+ T cells from peripheral blood mononuclear cells, obtained in the second trimester of pregnancy. This clonotype originated in a female donor with multiple sclerosis, enrolled in a pregnancy study. The chain links TRBV11-3 to TRBJ2-1; D is perhaps TRBD1 (5 bases). The DNA for the CDR3 is TGTGCCAGCAGCTTATCAGGGTCCCTGGGTGAGCAGTTCTTC. Its protein product is CASSLSGSLGEQFF.